This TCR beta chain is from a study of CD8 T cells in ankylosing spondylitis. Study-level findings and limits: Apparently characteristic of ankylosing spondylitis blood was a TCR beta motif (roughly 8 highly homologous variants). The clones that were linked to disease were reported to be significantly enriched in matched synovial fluid samples from ankylosing spondylitis patients. There were earlier reports of some motif variants in reactive arthritis synovial fluid and blood.

Trimming at V came to 6 bases and at J to 6 bases, leaving 2 bases not matched to a gene. Looked up from germline, CDR1 is SGHDN and CDR2 is FVKESK. The CDR3 sequence is 13 residues long. This clonotype was seen a few times. Its matching antigen is unknown. Each CDR3 protein is one row after TCRdb ran MiXCR on the 5' RACE reads. This repertoire shows roughly 400,000 distinct CDR3 sequences, 20% to 25% found once; its top ten account for approximately 16%. The sequence was collected from a male donor with ankylosing spondylitis. Sequenced material: blood, either unsorted or a sorted T cell fraction (not recorded which). V usage is TRBV14 and J usage is TRBJ1-6; TRBD1 agrees at 7 bases. The CDR3 is CASRRQGNSPLHF. CDR3 DNA sequence: TGTGCCAGCAGACGACAGGGTAATTCACCCCTCCACTTT.